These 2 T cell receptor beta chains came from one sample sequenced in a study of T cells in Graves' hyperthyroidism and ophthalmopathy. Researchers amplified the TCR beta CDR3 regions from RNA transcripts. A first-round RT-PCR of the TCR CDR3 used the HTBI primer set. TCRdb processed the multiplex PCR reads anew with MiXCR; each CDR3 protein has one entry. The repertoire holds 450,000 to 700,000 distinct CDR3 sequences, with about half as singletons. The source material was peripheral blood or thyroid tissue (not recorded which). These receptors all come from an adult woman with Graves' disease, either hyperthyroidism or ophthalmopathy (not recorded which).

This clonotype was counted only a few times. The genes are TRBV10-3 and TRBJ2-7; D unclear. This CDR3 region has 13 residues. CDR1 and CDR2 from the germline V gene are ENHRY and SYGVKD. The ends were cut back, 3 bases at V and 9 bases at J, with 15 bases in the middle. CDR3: CAISDSSAERQYF. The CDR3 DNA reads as TGTGCCATCAGTGATTCTAGTGCGGAACGGCAGTACTTC.

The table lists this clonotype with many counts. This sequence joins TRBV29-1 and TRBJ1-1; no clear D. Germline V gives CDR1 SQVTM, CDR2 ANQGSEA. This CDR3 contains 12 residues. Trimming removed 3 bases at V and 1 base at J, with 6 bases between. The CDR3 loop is CSVDEPNTEAFF. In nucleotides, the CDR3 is TGCAGCGTTGACGAACCGAACACTGAAGCTTTCTTT.